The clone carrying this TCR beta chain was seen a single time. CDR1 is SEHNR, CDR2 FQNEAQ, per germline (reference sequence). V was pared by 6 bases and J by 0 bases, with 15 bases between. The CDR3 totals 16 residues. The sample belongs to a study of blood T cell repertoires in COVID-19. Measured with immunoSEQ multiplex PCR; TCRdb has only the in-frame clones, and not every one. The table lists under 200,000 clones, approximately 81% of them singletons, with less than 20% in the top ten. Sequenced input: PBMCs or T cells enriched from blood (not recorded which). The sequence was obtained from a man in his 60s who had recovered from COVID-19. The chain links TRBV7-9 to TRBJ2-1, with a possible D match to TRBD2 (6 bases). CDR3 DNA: TGTGCCAGCAGTATCGACTCGGGACTCTCCTACAATGAGCAGTTCTTC. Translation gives CASSIDSGLSYNEQFF.